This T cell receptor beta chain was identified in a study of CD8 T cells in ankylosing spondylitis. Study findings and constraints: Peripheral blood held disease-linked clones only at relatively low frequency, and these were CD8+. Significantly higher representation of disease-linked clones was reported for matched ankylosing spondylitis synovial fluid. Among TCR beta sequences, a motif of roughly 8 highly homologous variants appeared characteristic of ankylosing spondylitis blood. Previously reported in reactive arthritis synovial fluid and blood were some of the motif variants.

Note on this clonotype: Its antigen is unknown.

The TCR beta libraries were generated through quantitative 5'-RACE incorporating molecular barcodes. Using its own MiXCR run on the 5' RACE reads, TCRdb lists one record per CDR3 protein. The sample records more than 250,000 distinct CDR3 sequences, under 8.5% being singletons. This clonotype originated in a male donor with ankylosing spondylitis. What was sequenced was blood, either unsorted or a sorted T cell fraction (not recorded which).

CDR3 DNA sequence: TGCAGTGCTAGTAGCGGGAGCTACAATGAGCAGTTCTTC. Translation gives CSASSGSYNEQFF. The V gene is TRBV20-1, the J gene TRBJ2-1; TRBD2 matches at 9 bases. Germline V gene data show CDR1 as DFQATT and CDR2 as SNEGSKA (reference sequence). There are 13 residues in the CDR3. V was pared by 3 bases and J by 3 bases, with 0 bases of the junction left unmatched.